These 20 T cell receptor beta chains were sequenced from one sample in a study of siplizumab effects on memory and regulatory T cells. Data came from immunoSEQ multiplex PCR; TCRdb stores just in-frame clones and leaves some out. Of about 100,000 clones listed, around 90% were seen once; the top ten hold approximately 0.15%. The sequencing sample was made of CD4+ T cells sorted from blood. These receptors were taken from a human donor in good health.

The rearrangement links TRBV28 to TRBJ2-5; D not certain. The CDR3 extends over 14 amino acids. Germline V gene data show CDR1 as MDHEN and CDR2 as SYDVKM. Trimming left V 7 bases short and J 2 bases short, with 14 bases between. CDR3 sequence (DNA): TGTGCCAGCAATTCCAGGAATACACAAGAGACCCAGTACTTC. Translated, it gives CASNSRNTQETQYF.

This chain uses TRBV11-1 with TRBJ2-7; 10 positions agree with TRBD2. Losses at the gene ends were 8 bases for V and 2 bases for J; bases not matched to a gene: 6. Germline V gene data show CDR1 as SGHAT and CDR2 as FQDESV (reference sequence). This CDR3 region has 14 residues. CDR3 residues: CASGRAGGTYEQYF. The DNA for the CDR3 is TGTGCCAGCGGACGAGCGGGGGGGACCTACGAGCAGTACTTC.

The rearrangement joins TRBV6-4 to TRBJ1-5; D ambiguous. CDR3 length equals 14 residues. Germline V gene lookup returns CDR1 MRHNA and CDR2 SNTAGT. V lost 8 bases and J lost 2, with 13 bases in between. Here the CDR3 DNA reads TGTGCCAGCGAAGGCCGTGGCGGCAATCAGCCCCAGCATTTT. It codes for CASEGRGGNQPQHF.

The CDR3 sequence: CASSLLNQQETQYF. CDR3 nucleotide sequence: TGTGCCAGCAGTTTATTGAACCAGCAAGAGACCCAGTACTTC. V gene TRBV27 combines with J gene TRBJ2-5; D unresolved. The V end was cut by 1 base, the J end by 2 bases, with 8 bases between. The germline V gene has CDR1 MNHEY and CDR2 SMNVEV (reference sequence). The CDR3 runs to 14 residues.

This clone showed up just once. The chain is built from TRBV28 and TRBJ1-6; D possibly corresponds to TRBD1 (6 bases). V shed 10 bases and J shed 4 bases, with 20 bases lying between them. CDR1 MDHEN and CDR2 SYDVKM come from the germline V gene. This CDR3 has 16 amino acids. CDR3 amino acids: CATLREGQGYNSPLHF. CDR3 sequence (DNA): TGTGCCACCCTACGGGAGGGGCAGGGGTATAATTCACCCCTCCACTTT.

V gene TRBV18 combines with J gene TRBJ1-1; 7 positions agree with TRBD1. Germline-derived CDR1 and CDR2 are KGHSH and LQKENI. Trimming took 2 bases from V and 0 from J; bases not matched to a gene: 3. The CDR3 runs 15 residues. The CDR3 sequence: CASSPTTGLNTEAFF. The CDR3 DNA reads TGTGCCAGCTCACCAACGACAGGGTTGAACACTGAAGCTTTCTTT.

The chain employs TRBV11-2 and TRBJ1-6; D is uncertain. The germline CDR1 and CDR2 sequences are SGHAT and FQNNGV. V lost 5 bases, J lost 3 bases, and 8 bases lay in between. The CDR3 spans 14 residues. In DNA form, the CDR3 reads TGTGCCAGCAGCGCAGGATACTATAATTCACCCCTCCACTTT. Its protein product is CASSAGYYNSPLHF.

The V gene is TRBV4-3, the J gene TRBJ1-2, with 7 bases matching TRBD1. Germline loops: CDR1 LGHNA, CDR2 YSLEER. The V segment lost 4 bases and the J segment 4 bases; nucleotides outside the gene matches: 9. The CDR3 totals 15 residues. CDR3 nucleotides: TGCGCCAGCAGCCGAACGTACAGGGGACCCTATGGCTACACCTTC. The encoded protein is CASSRTYRGPYGYTF.

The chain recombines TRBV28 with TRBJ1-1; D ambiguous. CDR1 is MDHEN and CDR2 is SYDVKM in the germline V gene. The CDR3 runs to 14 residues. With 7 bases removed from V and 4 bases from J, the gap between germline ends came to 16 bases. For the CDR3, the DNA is TGTGCCAGCACCCCAATACACGTAAGCACTGAAGCTTTCTTT. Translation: CASTPIHVSTEAFF.

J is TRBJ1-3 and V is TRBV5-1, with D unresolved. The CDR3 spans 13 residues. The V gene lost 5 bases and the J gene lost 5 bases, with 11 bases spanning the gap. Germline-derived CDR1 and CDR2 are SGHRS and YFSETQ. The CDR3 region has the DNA TGCGCCAGCAGTGGGCAGGAGCGAAACACCATATATTTT. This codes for CASSGQERNTIYF.

DNA for the CDR3: TGTGCCAGCAGCCAAAGAGCGGTGAACACTGAAGCTTTCTTT. Protein product: CASSQRAVNTEAFF. V usage is TRBV14 and J usage is TRBJ1-1, with D hard to call. The V and J ends lost 2 bases and 0 bases respectively, with 7 bases between them. Germline V gene sequence: CDR1 SGHDN, CDR2 FVKESK. The CDR3 has 14 residues.

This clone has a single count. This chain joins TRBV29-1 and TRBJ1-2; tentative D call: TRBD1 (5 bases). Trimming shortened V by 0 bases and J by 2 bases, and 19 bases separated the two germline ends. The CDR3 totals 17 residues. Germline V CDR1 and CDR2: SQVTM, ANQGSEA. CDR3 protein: CSVEDLGLEGTNYGYTF. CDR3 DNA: TGCAGCGTTGAAGATCTAGGTCTTGAAGGGACCAACTATGGCTACACCTTC.

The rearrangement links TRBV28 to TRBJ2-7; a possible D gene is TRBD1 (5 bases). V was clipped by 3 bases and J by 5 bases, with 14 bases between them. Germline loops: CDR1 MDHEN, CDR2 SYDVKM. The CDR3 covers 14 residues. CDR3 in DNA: TGTGCCAGCAGTTTGGTCCAGGGCAATCACGAGCAGTACTTC. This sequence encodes CASSLVQGNHEQYF.

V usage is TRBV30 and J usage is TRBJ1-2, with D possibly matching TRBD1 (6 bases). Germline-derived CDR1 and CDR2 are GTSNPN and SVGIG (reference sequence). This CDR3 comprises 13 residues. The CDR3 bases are TGTGCGGGGAATGCCGGGGGGGCGTATGGCTACACCTTC. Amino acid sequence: CAGNAGGAYGYTF.

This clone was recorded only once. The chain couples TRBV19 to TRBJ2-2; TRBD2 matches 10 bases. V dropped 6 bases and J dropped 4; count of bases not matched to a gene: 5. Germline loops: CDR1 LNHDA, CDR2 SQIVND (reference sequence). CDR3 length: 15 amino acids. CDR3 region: CASRPAGGLTGELFF. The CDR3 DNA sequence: TGTGCCAGTAGACCAGCGGGGGGGCTCACCGGGGAGCTGTTTTTT.

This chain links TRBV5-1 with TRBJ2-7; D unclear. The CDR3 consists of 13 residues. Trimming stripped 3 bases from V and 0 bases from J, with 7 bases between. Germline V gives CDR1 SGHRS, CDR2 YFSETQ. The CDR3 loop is CASSSRTSYEQYF. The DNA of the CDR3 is TGCGCCAGCAGCTCTAGGACCTCCTACGAGCAGTACTTC.

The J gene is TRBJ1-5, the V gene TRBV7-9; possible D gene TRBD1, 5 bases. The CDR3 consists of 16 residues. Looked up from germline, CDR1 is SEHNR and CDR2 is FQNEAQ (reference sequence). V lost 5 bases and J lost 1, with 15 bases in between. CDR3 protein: CASSLGAGSSNQPQHF. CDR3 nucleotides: TGTGCCAGCAGCCTCGGGGCAGGGTCGAGCAATCAGCCCCAGCATTTT.

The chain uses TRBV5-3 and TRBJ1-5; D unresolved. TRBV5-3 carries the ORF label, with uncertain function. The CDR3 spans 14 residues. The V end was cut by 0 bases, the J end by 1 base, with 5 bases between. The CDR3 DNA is TGTGCCAGAAGCTTGGAGGAGAGCAATCAGCCCCAGCATTTT. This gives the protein CARSLEESNQPQHF.

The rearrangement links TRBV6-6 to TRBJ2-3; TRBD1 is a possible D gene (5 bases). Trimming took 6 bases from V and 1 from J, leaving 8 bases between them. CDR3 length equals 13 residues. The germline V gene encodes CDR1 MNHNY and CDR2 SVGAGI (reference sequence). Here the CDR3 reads CASRGRGTDTQYF. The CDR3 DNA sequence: TGTGCCAGCAGGGGGCGTGGCACAGATACGCAGTATTTT.

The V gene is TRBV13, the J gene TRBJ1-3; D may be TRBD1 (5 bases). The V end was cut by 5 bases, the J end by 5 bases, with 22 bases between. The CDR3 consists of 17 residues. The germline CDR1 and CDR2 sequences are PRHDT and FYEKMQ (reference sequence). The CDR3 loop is CASSQNVLQGRRNTIYF. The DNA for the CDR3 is TGTGCCAGCAGCCAAAATGTCCTCCAGGGTAGAAGAAACACCATATATTTT.